A selection of T cell receptor beta chains follows, all from one sample in a study of blood T cell repertoires in COVID-19. Assay: immunoSEQ multiplex PCR; the TCRdb copy retains only in-frame clones and omits some. Of 250,000 to 350,000 clones listed, more than 70% are singletons. What was sequenced was peripheral blood. The receptors come from a woman aged 45-60 years who had recovered from COVID-19. The CDR3 runs from the conserved cysteine through the conserved F or W. A D gene is named only where the DNA matches it firmly. Size is omitted from some rows. Given values are once, few, many or a class for expanded clones.

J gene,clone size,V gene,D gene,CDR3 protein,CDR3 DNA
TRBJ1-2,.,TRBV4-2,.,CASSLNRGESYTF,TGTGCCAGCAGCCTGAACCGGGGGGAAAGCTACACCTTC
TRBJ2-7,.,TRBV6-1,TRBD1,CASSEGQGGFHEQYF,TGTGCCAGCAGTGAGGGACAGGGGGGTTTCCACGAGCAGTACTTC
TRBJ1-1,.,TRBV14,.,CASSLPGGVEAFF,TGTGCCAGCAGCCTCCCGGGGGGGGTAGAAGCTTTCTTT
TRBJ2-4,once,TRBV2,.,CASSEMPYSQYF,TGTGCCAGCAGTGAAATGCCTTACAGTCAGTACTTC
TRBJ2-1,few,TRBV9,TRBD1,CASSVQGGQNYNEQFF,TGTGCCAGCAGCGTACAAGGGGGACAGAACTACAATGAGCAGTTCTTC
TRBJ1-2,.,TRBV5-1,.,CASSLGWPNYGYTF,TGCGCCAGCAGCTTGGGGTGGCCCAACTATGGCTACACCTTC
TRBJ1-1,few,TRBV28,.,CASSRPGVQAFF,TGTGCCAGCAGTCGCCCGGGAGTTCAGGCTTTCTTT
TRBJ1-2,.,TRBV30,.,CAWKGGTFYGYTF,TGTGCCTGGAAGGGAGGGACCTTTTATGGCTACACCTTC
TRBJ2-2,.,TRBV28,.,CASSRGLSLRTGELFF,TGTGCCAGCAGTCGGGGACTGAGCCTCCGCACCGGGGAGCTGTTTTTT
TRBJ2-1,.,TRBV29-1,.,CSVEESPGNEQFF,TGCAGCGTTGAAGAGTCCCCGGGCAATGAGCAGTTCTTC
TRBJ1-2,.,TRBV14,TRBD1,CASSVGTGNDGYTF,TGTGCCAGCAGCGTAGGGACAGGGAACGATGGCTACACCTTC
TRBJ1-6,.,TRBV7-2,TRBD1,CASSSRGSSPLHF,TGTGCCAGCAGCTCCAGGGGGAGTTCACCCCTCCACTTT
TRBJ1-3,few,TRBV4-3,.,CASSQDSGAGNTIYF,TGCGCCAGCAGCCAAGATTCGGGGGCTGGAAACACCATATATTTT
TRBJ2-2,few,TRBV7-9,.,CASSFANTGELFF,TGTGCCAGCAGTTTCGCGAACACCGGGGAGCTGTTTTTT
TRBJ2-2,.,TRBV3-1/TRBV3-2,.,CASSQDIARINTGELFF,TGTGCCAGCAGCCAAGATATCGCCAGAATTAACACCGGGGAGCTGTTTTTT
TRBJ1-1,few,TRBV28,.,CASSLRQPRGRTEAFF,TGTGCCAGCAGTTTACGACAGCCCCGTGGTAGAACTGAAGCTTTCTTT
TRBJ1-5,.,TRBV2,TRBD1,CASSHSGQDNQPQHF,TGTGCCAGCAGTCATAGCGGACAGGATAATCAGCCCCAGCATTTT
TRBJ2-2,.,TRBV5-1,.,CASSPATGTGELFF,TGCGCCAGCTCTCCAGCGACAGGCACCGGGGAGCTGTTTTTT
TRBJ2-1,.,TRBV13,TRBD2,CASSQGLAGGLSSYNEQFF,TGTGCCAGCAGCCAGGGGCTAGCGGGAGGTCTAAGCTCCTACAATGAGCAGTTCTTC
TRBJ2-1,.,TRBV28,TRBD1,CATLTGGRYNEQFF,TGTGCCACCTTAACAGGGGGTCGCTACAATGAGCAGTTCTTC
TRBJ2-7,.,TRBV19,TRBD2,CASSIKGLAGGYSTYEQYF,TGTGCCAGTAGTATTAAGGGACTAGCGGGGGGATACAGTACCTACGAGCAGTACTTC
TRBJ2-7,.,TRBV6-6,.,CASSYPGGGNEQYF,TGTGCCAGCAGTTACCCGGGGGGCGGCAACGAGCAGTACTTC
TRBJ1-4,.,TRBV28,.,CASSPTDSPTNEKLFF,TGTGCCAGCAGTCCAACTGACAGCCCAACTAATGAAAAACTGTTTTTT
TRBJ1-6,.,TRBV7-9,.,CASSPDNSPLHF,TGTGCCAGCAGCCCCGATAATTCACCCCTCCACTTT
TRBJ2-5,.,TRBV3-1/TRBV3-2,TRBD2,CASSQGTSGGGQETQYF,TGTGCCAGCAGCCAAGGGACTAGCGGGGGGGGGCAAGAGACCCAGTACTTC
TRBJ1-5,.,TRBV30,TRBD1,CAWGNGQGAGQPQHF,TGTGCCTGGGGTAATGGACAGGGGGCCGGTCAGCCCCAGCATTTT
TRBJ1-1,.,TRBV18,TRBD1,CASSPRTGPNTEAFF,TGTGCCAGCTCTCCGAGGACAGGGCCGAACACTGAAGCTTTCTTT
TRBJ2-3,.,TRBV3-1/TRBV3-2,.,CASSQDQGWADTQYF,TGTGCCAGCAGCCAAGATCAGGGGTGGGCAGATACGCAGTATTTT
TRBJ2-1,.,TRBV24-1,TRBD2,CATSDLAGGGSEQFF,TGTGCCACCAGTGACCTAGCGGGGGGAGGGTCCGAGCAGTTCTTC
TRBJ2-3,.,TRBV7-9,TRBD2,CASSSSSGRAYF,TGTGCCAGCAGCTCATCTAGCGGGAGGGCGTATTTT
TRBJ2-3,.,TRBV18,TRBD1,CASTRQGTPTDTQYF,TGTGCCAGCACGCGACAGGGGACGCCCACAGATACGCAGTATTTT
TRBJ2-7,.,TRBV29-1,TRBD2,CSVASGLRGDEQYF,TGCAGCGTTGCATCGGGACTCCGGGGGGACGAGCAGTACTTC
TRBJ2-3,.,TRBV24-1,TRBD2,CATSDPGTSSTQYF,TGTGCCACCAGTGACCCCGGGACTAGCAGTACGCAGTATTTT
TRBJ1-3,.,TRBV18,TRBD1,CASSPGQVSGNTIYF,TGTGCCAGCTCACCCGGACAGGTCTCTGGAAACACCATATATTTT
TRBJ2-1,.,TRBV10-2,.,CASSDYVGGQGNEQFF,TGCGCCAGCAGTGATTATGTGGGGGGGCAGGGCAATGAGCAGTTCTTC
TRBJ1-5,.,TRBV7-2,TRBD1,CASSQRTGHQPQHF,TGTGCCAGCAGCCAACGGACAGGGCATCAGCCCCAGCATTTT
TRBJ2-3,.,TRBV15,.,CATSKEDTGVTDTQYF,TGTGCCACCAGCAAGGAAGATACGGGAGTAACAGATACGCAGTATTTT
TRBJ2-1,.,TRBV10-3,TRBD2,CAIALGAGVSYNEQFF,TGTGCCATCGCCCTCGGAGCGGGGGTATCTTACAATGAGCAGTTCTTC
TRBJ2-1,.,TRBV19,TRBD1,CASSTGTGSRKQFF,TGTGCCAGTAGTACCGGGACAGGGAGTAGGAAGCAGTTCTTC
TRBJ1-5,.,TRBV27,TRBD1,CASSLTYTGVSNQPQHF,TGTGCCAGCAGTTTAACCTACACAGGGGTTAGCAATCAGCCCCAGCATTTT
TRBJ2-3,.,TRBV7-2,.,CASSLKLEGRIGTDTQYF,TGTGCCAGCAGCTTAAAATTGGAGGGTCGGATTGGCACAGATACGCAGTATTTT
TRBJ2-5,.,TRBV15,.,CATSRADYLQETQYF,TGTGCCACCAGCAGAGCGGACTACCTACAAGAGACCCAGTACTTC
TRBJ2-7,.,TRBV28,TRBD2,CASSWRGGEQYF,TGTGCCAGCAGTTGGCGGGGGGGCGAGCAGTACTTC
TRBJ2-7,.,TRBV15,.,CATSRGTGAGSYEQYF,TGTGCCACCAGCAGGGGGACGGGAGCAGGATCCTACGAGCAGTACTTC
TRBJ1-2,many,TRBV19,.,CASSMGGYGYTF,TGTGCCAGTAGTATGGGGGGCTATGGCTACACCTTC
TRBJ1-6,many,TRBV2,TRBD1,CASSIQGAPSPLHF,TGTGCCAGCAGCATACAGGGGGCTCCTTCACCCCTCCACTTT
TRBJ2-1,.,TRBV7-9,.,CASSALASRYNEQFF,TGTGCCAGCAGTGCACTCGCTAGCCGGTACAATGAGCAGTTCTTC
TRBJ2-5,.,TRBV5-4,TRBD2,CASSLAGGGAQYF,TGTGCCAGCAGCTTGGCGGGGGGTGGGGCCCAGTACTTC
TRBJ1-1,.,TRBV6-5,.,CASSYSRRSTEAFF,TGTGCCAGCAGTTACTCCCGACGGAGCACTGAAGCTTTCTTT
TRBJ2-2,once,TRBV19,TRBD1,CASRSGGTGVGELFF,TGTGCCAGTAGATCCGGCGGGACAGGGGTCGGGGAGCTGTTTTTT